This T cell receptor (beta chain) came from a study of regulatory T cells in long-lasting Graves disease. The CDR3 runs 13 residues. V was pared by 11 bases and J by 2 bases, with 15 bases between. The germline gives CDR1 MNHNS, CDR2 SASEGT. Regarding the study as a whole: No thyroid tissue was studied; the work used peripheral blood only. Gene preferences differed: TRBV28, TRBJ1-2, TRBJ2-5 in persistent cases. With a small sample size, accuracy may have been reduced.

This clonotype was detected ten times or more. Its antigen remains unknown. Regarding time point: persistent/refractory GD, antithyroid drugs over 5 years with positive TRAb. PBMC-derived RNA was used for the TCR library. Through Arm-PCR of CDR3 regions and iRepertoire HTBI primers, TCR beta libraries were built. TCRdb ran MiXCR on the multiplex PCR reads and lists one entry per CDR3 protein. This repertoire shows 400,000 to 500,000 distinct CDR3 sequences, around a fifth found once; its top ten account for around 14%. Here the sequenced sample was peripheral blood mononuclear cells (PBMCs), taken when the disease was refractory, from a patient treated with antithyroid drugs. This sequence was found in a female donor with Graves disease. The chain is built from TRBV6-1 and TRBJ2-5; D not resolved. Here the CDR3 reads CAGQDGAQETQYF. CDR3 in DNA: TGTGCCGGTCAGGATGGAGCTCAAGAGACCCAGTACTTC.